This TCR beta chain was captured in a study of response to subunit inactivated influenza vaccine. CDR1 is SGHTA and CDR2 is FQGTGA in the germline V gene. Trimming left V 3 bases short and J 6 bases short, with 10 bases between. CDR3 length equals 13 residues. Findings and caveats of the study: Each seasonal flu vaccination may recruit only limited new T cells, authors suggested.

One entry per CDR3 protein results from TCRdb running MiXCR on the RT-PCR reads. The sample yields fewer than 650,000 distinct CDR3 sequences, roughly 13% seen once. This clonotype was detected many times. Its target is not known. The V gene is TRBV7-3, the J gene TRBJ2-3; D ambiguous. Sequenced material: PBMCs from blood, taken about 40 days after vaccination. This TCR was sampled from a man aged 50 to 60 who received an inactivated influenza vaccine. The CDR3 nucleotides are TGTGCCAGCAGCTTCAACCCCCAGGATACGCAGTATTTT. Residues: CASSFNPQDTQYF.